This TCR beta chain was recorded in a study of T cells after yellow fever vaccination. To note about this clonotype: What it binds is unknown.

The CDR3 extends over 16 amino acids. The V gene end was trimmed by 3 bases and the J gene end by 0 bases; junction bases not matched to a gene: 8. Study-level points and caveats: The presence of abundant clonotypes contaminating from the bulk population was possible in FACS-sorted repertoires. The appearance of a small share of clonotypes in both CD4 and CD8 compartments was observed.

A universal primer site and UMIs were added as TCR cDNA was made by 5'RACE template switching. TCRdb re-analysed the 5' RACE reads in MiXCR, keeping a single row per CDR3 protein. The sample includes some 500,000 distinct CDR3 sequences, roughly 12% of them seen just once. V gene TRBV12-3 or TRBV12-4 combines with J gene TRBJ2-7, with TRBD2 matching 7 bases. The sequence was collected from a man between 25 and 39 years old who received the YFV17D yellow fever vaccine. Here the sequenced sample was PBMCs, taken on the day of the yellow fever booster vaccination. CDR3 residues: CASSFHGEGPSYEQYF. The CDR3 coding sequence is TGTGCCAGCAGTTTTCACGGGGAGGGCCCCTCCTACGAGCAGTACTTC.